Included here is one TCR beta chain sequence, with context. As yet, its antigen is unknown. These data are taken from a study of cytomegalovirus exposure and HLA in healthy donors. General observations from the study: Despite most TCR sequences being rare, some public TCRs occurred in many donors. Specific recognition of CMV antigens was confirmed in vitro for a few chains (all CMV-associated). An apparent linkage of common viral pathogens to several of the most significant clusters emerged in a later analysis.

Amplification used 60 Vbeta primers and 13 Jbeta primers. TCRdb's table, derived via immunoSEQ multiplex PCR, lists solely in-frame clones and lacks some. This sample yields fewer than 200,000 clones, of which roughly 71% are seen a single time; about 1.4% belongs to the top ten. Trimming stripped 3 bases from V and 7 bases from J, with 18 bases between. The CDR3 has 15 amino acids. Germline loops: CDR1 MGHRA, CDR2 YSYEKL. The TCR sequence derives from a girl under 18 in good health and CMV-seronegative. The sequencing sample was made of PBMCs. The J gene is TRBJ1-1, the V gene TRBV4-1, with D perhaps TRBD1 (5 bases). CDR3 in amino acids: CASSQTPGGTSEAFF. CDR3 sequence (DNA): TGCGCCAGCAGCCAGACGCCCGGGGGGACGAGTGAAGCTTTCTTT.